This is a list of T cell receptor beta chains from one sample in a study of blood T cell repertoires in COVID-19. Sequencing used immunoSEQ multiplex PCR; TCRdb keeps in-frame clones, though not all of them. The sample has 90,000 to 150,000 clones; more than 75% are singletons. Material: peripheral blood. The receptor set was obtained from a man in his 60s with acute or convalescent COVID-19. CDR3s include the opening cysteine and the closing phenylalanine or tryptophan. A D gene is named only where the DNA matches it firmly. Rows may omit the clone size; those that give it use once, few, many or a size class.

j_gene,v_gene,abundance,d_gene,CDR3aa,CDR3nt
TRBJ2-3,TRBV7-8,few,.,CASSLVYGTSTDTQYF,TGTGCCAGCAGCTTGGTCTACGGGACTAGCACAGATACGCAGTATTTT
TRBJ2-6,TRBV27,.,.,CASSLGRPGSSGANVLTF,TGTGCCAGCAGTTTAGGCAGGCCAGGGTCCTCTGGGGCCAACGTCCTGACTTTC
TRBJ1-4,TRBV9,.,TRBD1,CASSVQGDEKLFF,TGTGCCAGCAGCGTACAGGGGGATGAAAAACTGTTTTTT
TRBJ2-7,TRBV18,.,.,CASSRQTGSYEQYF,TGTGCCAGCTCACGCCAAACAGGGAGCTACGAGCAGTACTTC
TRBJ2-1,TRBV7-2,few,TRBD2,CASSARLAGGRVEQFF,TGTGCCAGCAGCGCCAGACTAGCGGGAGGACGGGTTGAGCAGTTCTTC
TRBJ1-3,TRBV6-5,.,.,CASARGEGNTIYF,TGTGCCAGCGCGCGGGGGGAAGGAAACACCATATATTTT
TRBJ2-2,TRBV18,.,TRBD1,CASSPWDRNTGELFF,TGTGCCAGCTCACCCTGGGACAGGAACACCGGGGAGCTGTTTTTT
TRBJ2-2,TRBV28,.,.,CASLRGGELFF,TGTGCCAGCCTCCGGGGCGGGGAGCTGTTTTTT
TRBJ2-1,TRBV24-1,.,.,CATADSSYNEQFF,TGTGCCACCGCTGATAGCTCCTACAATGAGCAGTTCTTC
TRBJ2-1,TRBV11-3,once,.,CASSRMDNHNEQFF,TGTGCCAGCAGCCGAATGGACAACCACAATGAGCAGTTCTTC
TRBJ2-7,TRBV6-5,.,.,CASSPGGVGSYEQYF,TGTGCCAGCAGTCCCGGGGGAGTAGGGTCCTACGAGCAGTACTTC
TRBJ1-1,TRBV16,.,TRBD1,CASSPGQGVTEAFF,TGTGCCAGCAGCCCGGGACAGGGGGTCACTGAAGCTTTCTTT
TRBJ2-3,TRBV6-5,.,TRBD2,CASSYSGGPADTQYF,TGTGCCAGCAGTTATTCGGGAGGGCCGGCAGATACGCAGTATTTT
TRBJ1-4,TRBV5-4,.,TRBD1,CASSLGDSAGGRLFF,TGTGCCAGCAGCTTGGGGGACTCCGCAGGGGGCAGGCTGTTTTTT
TRBJ2-1,TRBV5-4,.,.,CASSLASRRSSYNEQFF,TGTGCCAGCAGCTTGGCTTCCCGACGGAGCTCCTACAATGAGCAGTTCTTC
TRBJ1-3,TRBV6-5,.,.,CASGAQTAGNTIYF,TGTGCCAGCGGGGCACAAACCGCCGGAAACACCATATATTTT
TRBJ1-3,TRBV30,.,.,CAWSDDGAGNTIYF,TGTGCCTGGAGTGACGACGGAGCTGGAAACACCATATATTTT
TRBJ2-6,TRBV5-5,.,TRBD1,CASSFDRGREGANVLTF,TGTGCCAGCAGCTTCGACAGGGGGCGAGAGGGGGCCAACGTCCTGACTTTC
TRBJ1-2,TRBV6-1,.,.,CASSEKGLGYGYTF,TGTGCCAGCAGTGAAAAGGGGTTGGGCTATGGCTACACCTTC
TRBJ2-7,TRBV11-2,.,.,CASSLAGFYEQYF,TGTGCCAGCAGCTTGGCAGGGTTCTACGAGCAGTACTTC
TRBJ2-2,TRBV5-4,.,.,CASSLGGDDTGELFF,TGTGCCAGCAGCTTAGGGGGAGACGACACCGGGGAGCTGTTTTTT
TRBJ2-7,TRBV5-1,.,TRBD1,CASSWDSSYEQYF,TGCGCCAGCAGCTGGGACAGCTCCTACGAGCAGTACTTC
TRBJ2-3,TRBV11-3,.,TRBD2,CASNKTSGRLTASADTQYF,TGTGCCAGCAACAAGACTAGCGGGAGACTTACGGCGAGCGCAGATACGCAGTATTTT
TRBJ2-2,TRBV2,once,TRBD1,CASRETGGVGELFF,TGTGCCAGCAGAGAGACAGGGGGTGTCGGGGAGCTGTTTTTT
TRBJ2-2,TRBV9,.,TRBD1,CASSGQGSGTGELFF,TGTGCCAGCAGCGGACAGGGATCGGGAACCGGGGAGCTGTTTTTT
TRBJ2-1,TRBV28,.,.,CASRDLNLDWNYNEQFF,TGTGCCAGCAGGGACTTGAATCTTGACTGGAATTACAATGAGCAGTTCTTC
TRBJ1-1,TRBV7-9,.,.,CASSPGYTEAFF,TGTGCCAGCAGTCCAGGGTACACTGAAGCTTTCTTT